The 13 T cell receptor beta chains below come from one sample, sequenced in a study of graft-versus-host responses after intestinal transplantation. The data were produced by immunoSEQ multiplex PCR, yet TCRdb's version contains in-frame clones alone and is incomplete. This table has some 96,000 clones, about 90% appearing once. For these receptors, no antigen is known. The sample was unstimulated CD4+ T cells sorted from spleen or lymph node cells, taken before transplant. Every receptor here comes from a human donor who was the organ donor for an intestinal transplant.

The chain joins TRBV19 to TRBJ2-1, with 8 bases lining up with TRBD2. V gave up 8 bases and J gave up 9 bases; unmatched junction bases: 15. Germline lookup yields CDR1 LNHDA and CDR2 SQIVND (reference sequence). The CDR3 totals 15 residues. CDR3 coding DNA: TGTGCCAGTGCTTCCGGGACTAGGAGTCAGGGTGAGCAGTTCTTC. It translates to CASASGTRSQGEQFF.

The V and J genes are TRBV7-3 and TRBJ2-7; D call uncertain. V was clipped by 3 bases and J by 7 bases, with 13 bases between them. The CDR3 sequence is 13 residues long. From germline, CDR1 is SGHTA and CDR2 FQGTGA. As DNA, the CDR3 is TGTGCCAGCAGCTTCGGCCCGGGTGGGGAGCAGTACTTC. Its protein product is CASSFGPGGEQYF.

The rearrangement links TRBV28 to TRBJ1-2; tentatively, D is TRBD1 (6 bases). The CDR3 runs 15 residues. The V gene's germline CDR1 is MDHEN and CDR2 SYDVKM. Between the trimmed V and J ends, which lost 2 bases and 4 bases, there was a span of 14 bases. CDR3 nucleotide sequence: TGTGCCAGCAGTTTAGTAGGAAGGGGGGGCTATGGCTACACCTTC. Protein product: CASSLVGRGGYGYTF.

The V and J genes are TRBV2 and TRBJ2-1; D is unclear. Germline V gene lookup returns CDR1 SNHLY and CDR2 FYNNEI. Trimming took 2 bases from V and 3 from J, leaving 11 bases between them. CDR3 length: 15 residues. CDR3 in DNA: TGTGCCAGCAGTGAAAAGTCGGCAGGCTACAATGAGCAGTTCTTC. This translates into CASSEKSAGYNEQFF.

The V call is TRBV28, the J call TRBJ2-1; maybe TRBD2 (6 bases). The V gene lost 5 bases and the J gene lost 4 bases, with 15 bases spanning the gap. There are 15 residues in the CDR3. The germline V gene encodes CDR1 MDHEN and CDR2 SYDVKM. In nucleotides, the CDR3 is TGTGCCAGCAGTCCTTCCCGGGGGACTTACAATGAGCAGTTCTTC. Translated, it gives CASSPSRGTYNEQFF.

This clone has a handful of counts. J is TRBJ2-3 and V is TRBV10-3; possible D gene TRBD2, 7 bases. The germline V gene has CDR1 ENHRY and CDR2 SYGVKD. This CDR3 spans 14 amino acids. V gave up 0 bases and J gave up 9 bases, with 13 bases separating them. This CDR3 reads CAISESTGGGTQYF. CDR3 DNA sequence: TGTGCCATCAGTGAGTCGACGGGGGGCGGGACGCAGTATTTT.

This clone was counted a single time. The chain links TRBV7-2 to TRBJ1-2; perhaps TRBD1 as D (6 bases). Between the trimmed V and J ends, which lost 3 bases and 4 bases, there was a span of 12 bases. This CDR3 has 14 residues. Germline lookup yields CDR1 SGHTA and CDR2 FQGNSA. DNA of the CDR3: TGTGCCAGCAGCTTTTCAGGGGAGGGCTATGGCTACACCTTC. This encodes CASSFSGEGYGYTF. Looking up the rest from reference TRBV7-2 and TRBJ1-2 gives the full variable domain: GAGVSQSPSNKVTEKGKDVELRCDPISGHTALYWYRQSLGQGLEFLIYFQGNSAPDKSGLPSDRFSAERTGGSVSTLTIQRTQQEDSAVYLCASSFSGEGYGYTFGSGTRLTVV.

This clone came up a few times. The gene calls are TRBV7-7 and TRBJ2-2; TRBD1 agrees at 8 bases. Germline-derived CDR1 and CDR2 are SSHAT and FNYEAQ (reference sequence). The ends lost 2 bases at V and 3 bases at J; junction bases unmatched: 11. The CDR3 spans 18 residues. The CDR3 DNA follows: TGTGCCAGCAGCTTATTTGGCGCCCAGGACAGGGACACCGGGGAGCTGTTTTTT. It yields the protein CASSLFGAQDRDTGELFF.

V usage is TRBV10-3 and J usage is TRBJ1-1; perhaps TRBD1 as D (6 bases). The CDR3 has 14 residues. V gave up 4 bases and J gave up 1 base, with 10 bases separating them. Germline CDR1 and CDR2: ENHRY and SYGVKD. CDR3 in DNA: TGTGCCATCAGTGTGGCAGGGGAGAACACTGAAGCTTTCTTT. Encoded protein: CAISVAGENTEAFF.

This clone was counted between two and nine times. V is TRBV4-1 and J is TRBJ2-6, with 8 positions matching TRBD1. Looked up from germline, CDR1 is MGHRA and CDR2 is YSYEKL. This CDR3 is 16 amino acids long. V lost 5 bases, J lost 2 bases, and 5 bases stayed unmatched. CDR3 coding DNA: TGCGCCAGCAGCTTTGCAGGGGGCCCTGGGGCCAACGTCCTGACTTTC. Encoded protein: CASSFAGGPGANVLTF.

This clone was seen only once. The CDR3 spells CASSFWRGIYNEQFF. DNA for the CDR3: TGTGCCAGCAGTTTTTGGCGGGGGATCTACAATGAGCAGTTCTTC. The rearrangement uses TRBV28 and TRBJ2-1; TRBD2 aligns across 7 bases. Germline CDR1 is MDHEN and CDR2 is SYDVKM. V shed 3 bases and J 3 bases; nucleotides not matched to a gene: 5. The length of the CDR3 is 15 residues.

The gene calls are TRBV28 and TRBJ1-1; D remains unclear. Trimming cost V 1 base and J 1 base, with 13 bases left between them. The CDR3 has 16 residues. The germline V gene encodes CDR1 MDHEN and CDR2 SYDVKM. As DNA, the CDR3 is TGTGCCAGCAGTTTATACCCGGGCTCGGGGAACACTGAAGCTTTCTTT. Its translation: CASSLYPGSGNTEAFF.

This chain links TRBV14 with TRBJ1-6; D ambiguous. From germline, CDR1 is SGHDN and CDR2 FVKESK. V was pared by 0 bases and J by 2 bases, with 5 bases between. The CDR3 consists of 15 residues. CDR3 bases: TGTGCCAGCAGCCAAGATGTGGCCTATAATTCACCCCTCCACTTT. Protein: CASSQDVAYNSPLHF. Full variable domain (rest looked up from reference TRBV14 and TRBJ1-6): EAGVTQFPSHSVIEKGQTVTLRCDPISGHDNLYWYRRVMGKEIKFLLHFVKESKQDESGMPNNRFLAERTGGTYSTLKVQPAELEDSGVYFCASSQDVAYNSPLHFGNGTRLTVT.